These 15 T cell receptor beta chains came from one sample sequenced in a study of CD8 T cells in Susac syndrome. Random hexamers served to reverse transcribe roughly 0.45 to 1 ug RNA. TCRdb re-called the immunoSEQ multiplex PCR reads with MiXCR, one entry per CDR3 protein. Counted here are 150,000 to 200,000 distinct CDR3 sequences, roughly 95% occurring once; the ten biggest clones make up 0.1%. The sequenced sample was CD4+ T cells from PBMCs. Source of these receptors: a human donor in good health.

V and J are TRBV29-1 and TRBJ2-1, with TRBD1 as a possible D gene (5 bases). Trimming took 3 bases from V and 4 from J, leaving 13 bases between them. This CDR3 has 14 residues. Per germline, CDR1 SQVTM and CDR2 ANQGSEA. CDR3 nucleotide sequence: TGCAGCGTTGAGTCCAGGGTGCGGTACAATGAGCAGTTCTTC. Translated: CSVESRVRYNEQFF.

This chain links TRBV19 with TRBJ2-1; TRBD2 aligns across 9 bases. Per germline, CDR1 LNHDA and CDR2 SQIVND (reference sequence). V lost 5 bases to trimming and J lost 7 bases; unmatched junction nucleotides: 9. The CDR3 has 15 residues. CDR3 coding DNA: TGTGCCAGTAGTCTTAGCGGGAGCGCCGGTAATGAGCAGTTCTTC. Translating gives CASSLSGSAGNEQFF.

The chain's CDR3 is CASSLGHADTQYF. In nucleotides, the CDR3 is TGTGCCAGCAGTTTGGGCCACGCAGATACGCAGTATTTT. The chain combines TRBV12-3 or TRBV12-4 with TRBJ2-3; D remains ambiguous. The CDR3 runs to 13 residues. Trimming cost V 3 bases and J 4 bases, with 8 bases left between them.

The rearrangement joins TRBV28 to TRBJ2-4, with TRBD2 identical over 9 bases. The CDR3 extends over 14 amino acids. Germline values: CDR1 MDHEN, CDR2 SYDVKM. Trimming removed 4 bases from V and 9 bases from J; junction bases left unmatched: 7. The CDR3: CASSSGLASSIQYF. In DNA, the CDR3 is TGTGCCAGCAGTTCGGGACTAGCCTCCAGCATTCAGTACTTC.

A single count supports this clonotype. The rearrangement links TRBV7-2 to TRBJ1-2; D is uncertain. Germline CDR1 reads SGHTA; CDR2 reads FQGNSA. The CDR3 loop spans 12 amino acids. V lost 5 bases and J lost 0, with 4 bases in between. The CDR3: CASSDPNYGYTF. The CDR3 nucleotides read TGTGCCAGCAGCGACCCTAACTATGGCTACACCTTC. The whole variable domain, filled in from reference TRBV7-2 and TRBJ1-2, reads GAGVSQSPSNKVTEKGKDVELRCDPISGHTALYWYRQSLGQGLEFLIYFQGNSAPDKSGLPSDRFSAERTGGSVSTLTIQRTQQEDSAVYLCASSDPNYGYTFGSGTRLTVV.

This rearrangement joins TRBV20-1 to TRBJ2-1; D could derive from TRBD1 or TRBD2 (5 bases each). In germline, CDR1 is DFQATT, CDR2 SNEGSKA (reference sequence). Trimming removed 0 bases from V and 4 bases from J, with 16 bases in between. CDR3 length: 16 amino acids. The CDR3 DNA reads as TGCAGTGCTAGAGATTCATCCGGGACGAGTTACAATGAGCAGTTCTTC. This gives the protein CSARDSSGTSYNEQFF.

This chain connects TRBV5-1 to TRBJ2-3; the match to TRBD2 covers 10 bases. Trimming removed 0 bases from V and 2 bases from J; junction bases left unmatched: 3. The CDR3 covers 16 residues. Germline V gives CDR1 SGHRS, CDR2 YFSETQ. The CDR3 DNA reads TGCGCCAGCAGCTTGGTACTAGCGGGGACCACAGATACGCAGTATTTT. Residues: CASSLVLAGTTDTQYF.

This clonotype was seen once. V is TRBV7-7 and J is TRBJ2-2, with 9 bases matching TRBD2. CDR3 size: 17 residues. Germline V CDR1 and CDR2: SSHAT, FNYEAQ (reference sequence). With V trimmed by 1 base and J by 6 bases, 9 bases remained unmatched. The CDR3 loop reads CASSLGPAGGVAGELFF. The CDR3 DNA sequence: TGTGCCAGCAGCTTAGGTCCAGCGGGAGGAGTTGCCGGGGAGCTGTTTTTT.

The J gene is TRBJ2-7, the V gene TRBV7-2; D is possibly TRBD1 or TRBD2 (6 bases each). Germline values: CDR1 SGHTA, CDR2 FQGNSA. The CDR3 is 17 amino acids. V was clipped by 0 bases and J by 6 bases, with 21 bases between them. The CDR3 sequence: CASSLAGAGGRRGEQYF. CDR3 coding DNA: TGTGCCAGCAGCTTAGCCGGGGCCGGGGGCAGGCGAGGCGAGCAGTACTTC.

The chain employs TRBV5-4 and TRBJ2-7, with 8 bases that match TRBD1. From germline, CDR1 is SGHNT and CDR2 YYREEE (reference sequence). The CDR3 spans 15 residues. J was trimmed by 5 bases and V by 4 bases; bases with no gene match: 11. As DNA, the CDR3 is TGTGCCAGCAGCCCAACAGGGGGATCCTTTGACGAGCAGTACTTC. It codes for CASSPTGGSFDEQYF.

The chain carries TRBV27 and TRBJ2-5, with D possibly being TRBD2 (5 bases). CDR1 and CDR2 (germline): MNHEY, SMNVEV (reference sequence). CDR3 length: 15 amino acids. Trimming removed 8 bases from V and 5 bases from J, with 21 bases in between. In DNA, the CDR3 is TGTGCCAGCTCCCGTGAGGGTGGCGGGTGGGAGACCCAGTACTTC. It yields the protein CASSREGGGWETQYF.

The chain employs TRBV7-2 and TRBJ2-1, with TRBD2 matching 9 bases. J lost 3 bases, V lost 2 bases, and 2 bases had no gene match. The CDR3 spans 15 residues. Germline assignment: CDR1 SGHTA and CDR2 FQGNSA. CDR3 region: CASSLLAGLYNEQFF. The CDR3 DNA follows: TGTGCCAGCAGCTTACTAGCGGGACTCTACAATGAGCAGTTCTTC.

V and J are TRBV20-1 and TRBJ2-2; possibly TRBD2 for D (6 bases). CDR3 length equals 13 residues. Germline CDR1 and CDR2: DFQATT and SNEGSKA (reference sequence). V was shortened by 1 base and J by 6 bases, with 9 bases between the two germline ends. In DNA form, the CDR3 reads TGCAGTGCTAGAGTTTCGGGGGCCGGGGAGCTGTTTTTT. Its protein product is CSARVSGAGELFF.

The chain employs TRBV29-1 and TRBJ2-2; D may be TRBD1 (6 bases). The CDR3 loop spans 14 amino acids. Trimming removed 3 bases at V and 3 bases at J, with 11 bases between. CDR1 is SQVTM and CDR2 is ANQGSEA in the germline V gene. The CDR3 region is CSVDSRGDTGELFF. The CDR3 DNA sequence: TGCAGCGTTGATTCCAGGGGAGACACCGGGGAGCTGTTTTTT.

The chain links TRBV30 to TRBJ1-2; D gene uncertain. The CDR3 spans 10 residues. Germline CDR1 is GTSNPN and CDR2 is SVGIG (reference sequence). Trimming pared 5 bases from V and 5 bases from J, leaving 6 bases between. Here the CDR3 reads CAWGEYGYTF. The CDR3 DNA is TGTGCCTGGGGGGAATATGGCTACACCTTC.